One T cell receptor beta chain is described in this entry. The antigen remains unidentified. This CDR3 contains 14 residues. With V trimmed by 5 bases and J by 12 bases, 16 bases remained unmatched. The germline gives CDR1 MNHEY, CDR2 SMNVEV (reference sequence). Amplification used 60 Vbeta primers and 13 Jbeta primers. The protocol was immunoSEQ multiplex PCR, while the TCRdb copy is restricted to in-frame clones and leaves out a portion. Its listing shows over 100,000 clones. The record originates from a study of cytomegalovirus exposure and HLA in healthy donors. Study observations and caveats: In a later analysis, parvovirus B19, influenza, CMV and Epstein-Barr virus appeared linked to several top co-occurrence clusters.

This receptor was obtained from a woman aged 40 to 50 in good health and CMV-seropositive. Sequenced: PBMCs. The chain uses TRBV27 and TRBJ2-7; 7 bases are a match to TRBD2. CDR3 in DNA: TGTGCCAGCAGTGTCCAGCGGGATGGGGGACGTCGGTACTTC. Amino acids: CASSVQRDGGRRYF.